The clone carrying this T cell receptor beta chain was detected ten times or more. Its antigen is unidentified. The source of the sample is a study of neurological immune-mediated disorders. Libraries from sorted cells used 900,000 to 1,000,000 T cells (CD4+ or CD8+). This CDR3 has 16 residues. Unmatched junction bases numbered 10, after V lost 4 bases and J lost 9 bases. The germline V gene encodes CDR1 LGHDT and CDR2 YNNKEL (reference sequence). The cDNA came from 5'RACE, which used 10-nucleotide random UMIs. One entry per CDR3 protein, called by TCRdb with MiXCR from the 5' RACE reads. The table shows approximately 38,000 distinct CDR3 sequences, with around a tenth occurring only once. General study points: The most TCR clonal expansion was seen in HTLV-1-associated myelopathy, and the least was seen in multiple sclerosis, which fell below healthy controls. The study found no CDR3 amino acid sequences shared by expanded clones across subjects, suggesting private repertoires in all groups.

The receptor comes from a woman younger than 45 with HTLV-1-associated myelopathy (HAM/TSP). The gene calls are TRBV3-1 and TRBJ2-1, with 12 bases that match TRBD1. The sample comprised CD4+ T cells from blood. The CDR3 region is CASSPFGTGGFGEQFF. CDR3 nucleotides: TGTGCCAGCAGCCCATTTGGGACAGGGGGCTTTGGTGAGCAGTTCTTC.